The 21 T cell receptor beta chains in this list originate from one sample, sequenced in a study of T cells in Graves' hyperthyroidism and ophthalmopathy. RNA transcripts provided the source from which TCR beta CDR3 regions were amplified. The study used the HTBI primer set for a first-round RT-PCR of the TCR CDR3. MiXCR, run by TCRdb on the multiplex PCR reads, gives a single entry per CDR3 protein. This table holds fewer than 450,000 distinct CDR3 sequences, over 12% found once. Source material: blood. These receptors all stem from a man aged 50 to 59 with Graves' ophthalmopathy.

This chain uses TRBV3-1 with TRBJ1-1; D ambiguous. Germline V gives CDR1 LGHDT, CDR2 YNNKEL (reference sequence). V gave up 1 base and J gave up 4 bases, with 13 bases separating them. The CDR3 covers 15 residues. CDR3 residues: CASSQGGEGGTEAFF. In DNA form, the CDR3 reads TGTGCCAGCAGCCAAGGGGGAGAAGGCGGCACTGAAGCTTTCTTT.

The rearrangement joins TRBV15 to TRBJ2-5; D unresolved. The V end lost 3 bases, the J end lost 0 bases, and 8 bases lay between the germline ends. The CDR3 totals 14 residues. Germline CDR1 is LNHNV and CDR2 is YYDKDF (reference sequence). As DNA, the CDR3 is TGTGCCACCAGCAGTGGACGGGACCAAGAGACCCAGTACTTC. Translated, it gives CATSSGRDQETQYF.

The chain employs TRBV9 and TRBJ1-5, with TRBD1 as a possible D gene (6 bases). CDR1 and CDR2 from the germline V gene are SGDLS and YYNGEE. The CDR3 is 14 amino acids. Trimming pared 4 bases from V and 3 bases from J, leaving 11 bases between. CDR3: CASSKRDTNQPQHF. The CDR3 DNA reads TGTGCCAGCAGCAAACGGGACACCAATCAGCCCCAGCATTTT. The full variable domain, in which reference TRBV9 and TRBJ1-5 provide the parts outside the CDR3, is DSGVTQTPKHLITATGQRVTLRCSPRSGDLSVYWYQQSLDQGLQFLIQYYNGEERAKGNILERFSAQQFPDLHSELNLSSLELGDSALYFCASSKRDTNQPQHFGDGTRLSIL.

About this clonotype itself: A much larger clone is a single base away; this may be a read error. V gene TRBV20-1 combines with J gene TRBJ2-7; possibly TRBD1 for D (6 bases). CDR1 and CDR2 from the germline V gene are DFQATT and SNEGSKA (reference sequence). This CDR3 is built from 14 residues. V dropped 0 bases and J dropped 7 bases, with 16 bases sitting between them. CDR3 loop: CSARDQGGRDEQYF. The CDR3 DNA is TGCAGTGCTAGAGATCAAGGGGGAAGGGATGAGCAGTACTTC.

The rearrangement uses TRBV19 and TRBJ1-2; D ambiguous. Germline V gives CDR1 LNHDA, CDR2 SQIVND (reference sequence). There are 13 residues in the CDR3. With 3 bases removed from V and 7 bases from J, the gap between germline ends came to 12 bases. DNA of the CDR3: TGTGCCAGTAGTATCAACTCCATCCTTGGCTACACCTTC. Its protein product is CASSINSILGYTF. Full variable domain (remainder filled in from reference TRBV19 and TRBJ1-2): DGGITQSPKYLFRKEGQNVTLSCEQNLNHDAMYWYRQDPGQGLRLIYYSQIVNDFQKGDIAEGYSVSREKKESFPLTVTSAQKNPTAFYLCASSINSILGYTFGSGTRLTVV.

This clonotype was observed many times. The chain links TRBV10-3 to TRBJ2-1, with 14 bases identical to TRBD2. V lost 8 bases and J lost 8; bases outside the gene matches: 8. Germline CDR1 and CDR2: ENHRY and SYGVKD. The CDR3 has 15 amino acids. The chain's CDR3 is CAIQGGLAGVDEQFF. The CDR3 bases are TGTGCCATCCAAGGGGGACTAGCGGGGGTAGATGAGCAGTTCTTC.

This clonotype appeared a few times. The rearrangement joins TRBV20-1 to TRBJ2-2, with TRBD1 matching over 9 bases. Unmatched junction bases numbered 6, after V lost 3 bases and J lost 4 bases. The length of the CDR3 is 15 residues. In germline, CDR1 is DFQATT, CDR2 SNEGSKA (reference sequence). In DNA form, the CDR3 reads TGCAGTGCTAGCCGGGACAGGGATACCACCGGGGAGCTGTTTTTT. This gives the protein CSASRDRDTTGELFF.

The CDR3 is CASRSGESGQPQHF. Written as DNA, the CDR3 is TGTGCTAGTCGCAGCGGGGAGTCGGGACAGCCCCAGCATTTT. The V and J genes are TRBV12-5 and TRBJ1-5; D gene ambiguous. The CDR3 is 14 amino acids. The V and J ends lost 8 bases and 7 bases respectively, with 18 bases between them. Germline loops: CDR1 LGHNT, CDR2 FRNRAP.

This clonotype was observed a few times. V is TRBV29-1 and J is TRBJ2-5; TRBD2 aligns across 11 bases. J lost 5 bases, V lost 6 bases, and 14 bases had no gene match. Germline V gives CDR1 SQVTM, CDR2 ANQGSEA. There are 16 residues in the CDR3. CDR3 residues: CSVDPILAGGGETQYF. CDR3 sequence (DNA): TGCAGCGTCGACCCGATCCTAGCGGGAGGTGGGGAGACCCAGTACTTC.

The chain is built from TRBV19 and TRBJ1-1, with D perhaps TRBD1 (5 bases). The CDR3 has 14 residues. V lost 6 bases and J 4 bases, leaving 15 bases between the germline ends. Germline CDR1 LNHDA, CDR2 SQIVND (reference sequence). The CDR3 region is CASRDILYATEAFF. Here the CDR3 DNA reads TGTGCCAGTAGGGACATCCTCTATGCCACTGAAGCTTTCTTT.

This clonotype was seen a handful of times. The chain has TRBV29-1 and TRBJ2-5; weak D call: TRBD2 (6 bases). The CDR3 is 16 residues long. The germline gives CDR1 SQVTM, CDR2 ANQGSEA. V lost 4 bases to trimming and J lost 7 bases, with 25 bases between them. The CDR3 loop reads CSVASSAGGGTGTQYF. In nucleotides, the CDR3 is TGCAGCGTTGCCAGCTCGGCAGGTGGCGGGACCGGGACCCAGTACTTC.

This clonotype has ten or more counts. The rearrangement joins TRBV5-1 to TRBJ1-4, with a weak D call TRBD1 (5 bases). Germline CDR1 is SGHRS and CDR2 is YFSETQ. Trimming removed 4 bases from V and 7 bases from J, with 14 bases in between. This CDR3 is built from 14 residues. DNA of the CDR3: TGCGCCAGCAGCATCGGGGGTCCTGGTGAAAAACTGTTTTTT. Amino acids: CASSIGGPGEKLFF. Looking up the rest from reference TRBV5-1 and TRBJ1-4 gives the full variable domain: KAGVTQTPRYLIKTRGQQVTLSCSPISGHRSVSWYQQTPGQGLQFLFEYFSETQRNKGNFPGRFSGRQFSNSRSEMNVSTLELGDSALYLCASSIGGPGEKLFFGSGTQLSVL.

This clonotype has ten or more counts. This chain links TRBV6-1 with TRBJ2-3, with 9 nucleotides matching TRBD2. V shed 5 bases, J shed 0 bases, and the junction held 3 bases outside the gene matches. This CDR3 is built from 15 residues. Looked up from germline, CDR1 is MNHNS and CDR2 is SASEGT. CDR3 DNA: TGTGCCAGCAGTTTTACTAGCGGGAGCACAGATACGCAGTATTTT. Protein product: CASSFTSGSTDTQYF.

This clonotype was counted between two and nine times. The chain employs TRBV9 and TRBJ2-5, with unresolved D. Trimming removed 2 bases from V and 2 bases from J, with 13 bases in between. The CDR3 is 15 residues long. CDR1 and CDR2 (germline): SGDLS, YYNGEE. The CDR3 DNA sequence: TGTGCCAGCAGCGTGGTCCCAGCAGAACAAGAGACCCAGTACTTC. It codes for CASSVVPAEQETQYF.

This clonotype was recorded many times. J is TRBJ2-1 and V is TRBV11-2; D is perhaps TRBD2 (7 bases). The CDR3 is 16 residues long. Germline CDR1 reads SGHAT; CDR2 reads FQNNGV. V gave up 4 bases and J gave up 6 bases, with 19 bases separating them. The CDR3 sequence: CASSSLRGRPFNEQFF. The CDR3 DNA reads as TGTGCCAGCAGCTCCCTGCGGGGGCGGCCCTTCAATGAGCAGTTCTTC.

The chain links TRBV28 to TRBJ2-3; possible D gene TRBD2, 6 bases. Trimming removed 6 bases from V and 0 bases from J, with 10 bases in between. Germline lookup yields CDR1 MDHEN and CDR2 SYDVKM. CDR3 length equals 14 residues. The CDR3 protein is CASRRSGSTDTQYF. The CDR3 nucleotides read TGTGCCAGCAGGAGGAGCGGGAGCACAGATACGCAGTATTTT.

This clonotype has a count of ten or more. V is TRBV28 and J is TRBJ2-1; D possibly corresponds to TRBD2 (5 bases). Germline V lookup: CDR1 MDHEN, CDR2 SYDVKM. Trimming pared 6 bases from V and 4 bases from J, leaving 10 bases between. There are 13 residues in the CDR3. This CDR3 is CASSPAGYNEQFF. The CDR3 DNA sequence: TGTGCCAGCAGCCCCGCGGGTTACAATGAGCAGTTCTTC.

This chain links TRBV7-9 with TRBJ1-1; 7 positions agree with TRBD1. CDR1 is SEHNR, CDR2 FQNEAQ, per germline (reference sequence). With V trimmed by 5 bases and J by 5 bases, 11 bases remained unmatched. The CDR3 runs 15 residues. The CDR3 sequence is CASSPRDSARTEAFF. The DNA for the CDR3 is TGTGCCAGCAGCCCGAGGGACAGCGCACGGACTGAAGCTTTCTTT. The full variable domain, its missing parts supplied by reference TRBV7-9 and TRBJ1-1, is DTGVSQNPRHKITKRGQNVTFRCDPISEHNRLYWYRQTLGQGPEFLTYFQNEAQLEKSRLLSDRFSAERPKGSFSTLEIQRTEQGDSAMYLCASSPRDSARTEAFFGQGTRLTVV.

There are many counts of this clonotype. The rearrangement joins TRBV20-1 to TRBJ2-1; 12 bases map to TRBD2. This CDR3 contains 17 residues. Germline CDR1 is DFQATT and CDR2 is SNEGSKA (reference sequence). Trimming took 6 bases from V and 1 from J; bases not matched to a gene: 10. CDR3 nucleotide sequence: TGCAGTGCCACTCACCTAGCGGGAGGGCCGTCCTACAATGAGCAGTTCTTC. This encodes CSATHLAGGPSYNEQFF.

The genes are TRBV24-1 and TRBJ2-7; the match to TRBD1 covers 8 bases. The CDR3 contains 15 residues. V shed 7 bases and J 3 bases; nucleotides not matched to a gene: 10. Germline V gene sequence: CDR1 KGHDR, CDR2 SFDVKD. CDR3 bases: TGTGCCACCAGCCCCGGGACAGGCTCTAGCTACGAGCAGTACTTC. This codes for CATSPGTGSSYEQYF.

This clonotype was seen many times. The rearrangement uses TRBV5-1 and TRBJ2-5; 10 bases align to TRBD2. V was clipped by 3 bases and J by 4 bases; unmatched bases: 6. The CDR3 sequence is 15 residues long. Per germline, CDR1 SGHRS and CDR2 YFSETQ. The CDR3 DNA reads TGCGCCAGCAGCTGGAGCGGGAGGGCCGGAGAGACCCAGTACTTC. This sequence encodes CASSWSGRAGETQYF.